The entry that follows covers one T cell receptor (beta chain) sequence. Its antigen is currently not known. Per-base quality was not reported, and no clone a single base away is much larger than it. For this chain, trimming is 0 bases at the V end and 2 bases at the J end, and the number of junction bases without a gene match is 7. In the germline V gene, CDR1 corresponds to SGDLS and CDR2 to YYNGEE. Measured from the cysteine to the phenylalanine, the CDR3 is 16 residues long. Of the read, only the CDR3 DNA is kept; its 48 bases are in frame from base 1. This sample was taken from a study of blood T cells in healthy people across ages (dated by TCRdb to between 2014 and 2017). As for the study more broadly: In model experiments, roughly one uniquely barcoded TCR beta cDNA molecule per two T cells was captured by template switching. Age-related changes in TCR beta repertoire diversity were measured in the study by deep sequencing normalized with unique cDNA molecular identifiers. Four age groups were formed from the donors: young (average roughly 15 years), middle-aged (around 39), aged (over 55) and long-lived (roughly 81). Donors of different ages were randomly distributed across sequencing lanes to avoid experimental bias. Using the same blood draw, the study looked at two additional independent replicas of 1 million unique cDNA reads for two donors, one aged 18 to 30 and the other aged 80 or older.

Paper-wide results and their limitations: The CMV infection status of donors was not known, potentially confounding age-related changes in expanded clonotypes. Because profiling used bulk unsorted PBMCs, naive and antigen-experienced compartments could not be compared conclusively. Observed TCR beta diversity per million T cells fell roughly linearly with age, and a significant reduction was already apparent by age approximately 41. Compared with the aged group, more naive CD4+ T cells, fewer expanded clones and increased TCR diversity were shown by the long-lived group, suggesting age selection. Estimates of total diversity from one million sequenced T cells were regarded as lower bounds and underestimates. The percentage of naive T cells measured by flow cytometry correlated strongly with observed TCR beta diversity.

The donors were a few dozen Caucasian individuals from Russia, aged 6 to 90 years, who were systemically healthy. Ten milliliters of peripheral blood were drawn from each donor into EDTA-treated Vacutainer tubes. Ficoll-Paque density-gradient centrifugation was used to isolate PBMCs, with at least 6.5 million obtained per sample. Trizol reagent was used to extract total RNA from the PBMCs, yielding at least 6 micrograms per sample. For every donor, flow cytometry on a PBMC aliquot measured the percentage of naive CD45RAhigh/CD27high T cells. Library construction relied on 5' RACE. A second roughly 7 to 11 cycle PCR used a sample-barcoded 5' primer and a J-beta primer mix. A unique molecular identifier was introduced onto each TCR beta cDNA molecule by a template-switch 5' adaptor carrying 12 random nucleotides. Each sample yielded at least 3 million CDR3-containing paired-end reads. All of the RNA was converted into first-strand cDNA using the Mint cDNA synthesis kit, with a TRBC-specific oligonucleotide serving as the primer. After uracil-DNA glycosylase treatment, a first 18-cycle PCR used universal primers M1SS and BC2_uni_R on all cDNA. As for the original processing: Each sample was normalized by randomly selecting 1 million high-quality reads, each carrying a distinct molecular identifier. Instead of being binned into consensus sequences, reads with shared molecular identifiers were discarded. MiTCR, run with a Q25 quality threshold and the strictest error-elimination algorithm, handled CDR3 identification, clonotype clustering and error correction. A nonparametric unseen species model with Euler transformation was used to estimate lower-bound total TCR beta diversity. The raw public reads went through TCRdb reprocessing: fastp at Q25, MiXCR clone calling, in-frame beta chains kept. Each entry merges the rows of one CDR3 protein and shows their most common DNA and genes. TCRdb assigned the V and J calls; the authors' analysis was not used. For this sample there are 1.5 million to 2 million distinct CDR3 sequences; around 40% appear just once. Jointly, the top ten make up more than 20% of the sample.

The TCR sequence derives from a human donor in good health. Sequencing was done on a sample of blood. The chain employs TRBV9 and TRBJ2-5; 7 bases in the junction line up with TRBD2. The bases read TGTGCCAGCAGCGTAGGGGGGGGAGCAAAACAAGAGACCCAGTACTTC. This translates into CASSVGGGAKQETQYF.